These 7 T cell receptor beta chains were sequenced from one sample in a study of blood T cell repertoires in COVID-19. Assay used: immunoSEQ multiplex PCR; TCRdb lists only in-frame clones, some missing. The sample includes 170,000 or so clones, roughly 89% of them seen just once. The specimen was peripheral blood. These receptors were obtained from a woman aged 18-29 years who had recovered from COVID-19.

This chain uses TRBV19 with TRBJ2-7; TRBD2 agrees at 7 bases. The CDR3 extends over 18 amino acids. V dropped 1 base and J dropped 2; count of bases not matched to a gene: 14. CDR1 and CDR2 (germline): LNHDA, SQIVND (reference sequence). The CDR3 here is CASSIGRSRGGRAYEQYF. Written as DNA, the CDR3 is TGTGCCAGTAGTATAGGCCGGAGTCGGGGAGGGAGGGCCTACGAGCAGTACTTC. Full variable domain (missing parts from reference TRBV19 and TRBJ2-7): DGGITQSPKYLFRKEGQNVTLSCEQNLNHDAMYWYRQDPGQGLRLIYYSQIVNDFQKGDIAEGYSVSREKKESFPLTVTSAQKNPTAFYLCASSIGRSRGGRAYEQYFGPGTRLTVT.

V gene TRBV18 combines with J gene TRBJ2-5; possible D gene TRBD2, 6 bases. The CDR3 length is 13 residues. CDR1 is KGHSH, CDR2 LQKENI, per germline. Trimming took 1 base from V and 7 from J, leaving 10 bases between them. DNA of the CDR3: TGTGCCAGCTCACCACAGGGGCGGGGGACCCAGTACTTC. Translating it yields CASSPQGRGTQYF.

The chain combines TRBV2 with TRBJ1-1; no clear D gene. The CDR3 length is 14 residues. Germline V gives CDR1 SNHLY, CDR2 FYNNEI. Trimming took 6 bases from V and 8 from J, leaving 19 bases between them. CDR3 loop: CASSRLYGAIEAFF. The DNA for the CDR3 is TGTGCCAGCAGCAGACTTTATGGAGCAATAGAAGCTTTCTTT.

The rearrangement joins TRBV6-5 to TRBJ1-3; a weak D match, TRBD1 (5 bases). The CDR3 spans 14 residues. Germline lookup yields CDR1 MNHEY and CDR2 SVGAGI. With 2 bases removed from V and 0 bases from J, the gap between germline ends came to 5 bases. The CDR3 DNA sequence: TGTGCCAGCAGTTACCAGGGCTCTGGAAACACCATATATTTT. It codes for CASSYQGSGNTIYF.

V usage is TRBV6-5 and J usage is TRBJ2-7; TRBD2 is a possible D gene (5 bases). The germline V gene encodes CDR1 MNHEY and CDR2 SVGAGI. V lost 4 bases and J 4 bases, leaving 14 bases between the germline ends. There are 14 residues in the CDR3. The CDR3 protein is CASSFTGSGYEQYF. CDR3 coding DNA: TGTGCCAGCAGTTTTACTGGTTCGGGGTACGAGCAGTACTTC.

Worth noting for this clone: This sample also contains other DNA sequences that code for the same CDR3. The CDR3 DNA reads as TGCGCCAGCAGCCAAGATCGAACAGGCAGCTATGGCTACACCTTC. This gives the protein CASSQDRTGSYGYTF. The rearrangement joins TRBV4-3 to TRBJ1-2, with D possibly being TRBD1 (5 bases). Between the trimmed V and J ends, which lost 0 bases and 4 bases, there was a span of 12 bases. The CDR3 spans 15 residues. Germline V gene data show CDR1 as LGHNA and CDR2 as YSLEER.

J is TRBJ2-2 and V is TRBV5-1; TRBD2 is a possible D gene (6 bases). V lost 4 bases to trimming and J lost 0 bases, with 13 bases between them. The CDR3 spans 16 residues. Looked up from germline, CDR1 is SGHRS and CDR2 is YFSETQ. CDR3 sequence: CASSHAGGTNTGELFF. As DNA, the CDR3 is TGCGCCAGCAGCCATGCGGGCGGGACGAACACCGGGGAGCTGTTTTTT.